Reported below is one T cell receptor (beta chain). In TCRdb, the RT-PCR reads were re-called with MiXCR into one record per CDR3 protein. The repertoire consists of about 680,000 distinct CDR3 sequences, with approximately 15% occurring once and the leading ten covering roughly 3.6%. This CDR3 is 14 amino acids long. Trimming shortened V by 3 bases and J by 2 bases, and 9 bases separated the two germline ends. Germline CDR1 reads MNHEY; CDR2 reads SMNVEV (reference sequence). V gene TRBV27 combines with J gene TRBJ2-3; TRBD2 is a possible D gene (6 bases). The sequence was obtained from a female donor in good health, serving as a healthy control. The sequenced sample consisted of memory CD4+ T cells from blood. The CDR3 here is CASSFGRDTDTQYF. CDR3 sequence (DNA): TGTGCCAGCAGTTTCGGGCGGGACACAGATACGCAGTATTTT.